The source of this T cell receptor (beta chain) is a study of blood T cell repertoires in COVID-19. Study background: Donors in the United States, Italy and Spain gave samples during acute or convalescent COVID-19.

Germline assignment: CDR1 SGHRS and CDR2 YFSETQ. The V gene end was trimmed by 3 bases and the J gene end by 5 bases; junction bases not matched to a gene: 7. The CDR3 contains 14 residues. Original analysis: Estimation of nucleated cell counts relied on the amplification of reference gene primers. The repertoire was sequenced with immunoSEQ multiplex PCR; TCRdb's copy has only in-frame clones and lacks some. That table gives V, J and clone size, and the DNA gave D and trimming. There are around 140,000 clones in the sample; 75% to 80% occur only once, and roughly 9% lies in the top ten. The receptor's source is a woman between 45 and 65 years old with active or convalescent COVID-19. This chain uses TRBV5-1 with TRBJ1-1; 7 bases agree with TRBD1. The sequencing input was peripheral blood. This CDR3 reads CASSYNRGETEAFF. CDR3 in DNA: TGCGCCAGCAGCTATAACAGGGGAGAGACTGAAGCTTTCTTT.